What follows are 30 T cell receptor beta chains derived from one specimen sequenced in a study of T-cell reconstitution after alpha-beta-depleted transplantation in children. The library targeted TCRbeta and was prepared with unique molecular identifiers. Using its own MiXCR run on the PCR reads, TCRdb lists one record per CDR3 protein. The sample lists some 200,000 distinct CDR3 sequences; 8.4% were seen once. Sequenced material: PBMCs, mostly from graft donor cells, taken 360 days after TCRalphabeta/CD19-depleted stem cell transplant. Every receptor here comes from a male patient between 2 and 10 years old who had a stem cell transplant for acute myeloid leukemia, so the T cells may come from the graft donor.

This clonotype was seen many times. The chain has TRBV10-3 and TRBJ2-1; D unclear. Between the trimmed V and J ends, which lost 1 base and 4 bases, there was a span of 5 bases. The germline gives CDR1 ENHRY, CDR2 SYGVKD. This CDR3 has 13 amino acids. This CDR3 is CAISELRYNEQFF. The CDR3, as DNA: TGTGCCATCAGTGAGTTGCGGTACAATGAGCAGTTCTTC.

This clonotype appeared a few times. The J gene is TRBJ2-5, the V gene TRBV18; maybe TRBD2 (6 bases). Germline V gene sequence: CDR1 KGHSH, CDR2 LQKENI. The CDR3 has 15 residues. V shed 4 bases and J shed 2 bases, with 14 bases lying between them. CDR3 bases: TGTGCCAGCTCACGATGGGAGGAGGCGCAAGAGACCCAGTACTTC. Residues: CASSRWEEAQETQYF.

The sample holds many counts of this clonotype. The CDR3 sequence is CAIRRPDPDTQYF. The CDR3 DNA is TGTGCCATCAGGAGGCCCGATCCAGATACGCAGTATTTT. This chain joins TRBV10-3 and TRBJ2-3; no clear D. The CDR3 has 13 amino acids. V was clipped by 6 bases and J by 4 bases, with 11 bases between them. The V gene's germline CDR1 is ENHRY and CDR2 SYGVKD.

This clonotype was seen repeatedly, ten times or more. This chain connects TRBV6-2 or TRBV6-3 to TRBJ1-4, with D tentatively TRBD1 (5 bases). V was pared by 6 bases and J by 4 bases, with 12 bases between. Per germline, CDR1 MNHEY and CDR2 SVGEGT. The CDR3 contains 14 residues. The CDR3 region is CASRWGRFNEKLFF. CDR3 in DNA: TGTGCCAGCAGATGGGGACGGTTTAATGAAAAACTGTTTTTT.

This clonotype showed up many times. V and J are TRBV6-2 or TRBV6-3 and TRBJ1-1; 7 bases agree with TRBD1. J lost 4 bases, V lost 6 bases, and 8 bases had no gene match. The CDR3 consists of 14 residues. Germline CDR1 MNHEY, CDR2 SVGEGT. The DNA for the CDR3 is TGTGCCAGCAGGGATCAGGGGGATGCCACTGAAGCTTTCTTT. This encodes CASRDQGDATEAFF.

In this sample, this clonotype turned up a few times. The CDR3, as DNA: TGTGCCAGCAGTTACGGGACAGGGACACTCCAAGAGACCCAGTACTTC. This codes for CASSYGTGTLQETQYF. The genes are TRBV6-5 and TRBJ2-5; 9 bases fit TRBD1. Trimming cost V 2 bases and J 1 base; bases outside gene matches: 5. Germline assignment: CDR1 MNHEY and CDR2 SVGAGI. The CDR3 loop spans 16 amino acids.

The chain combines TRBV5-1 with TRBJ1-1, with D perhaps TRBD1 (5 bases). V was clipped by 4 bases and J by 3 bases, with 10 bases between them. CDR3 length: 13 amino acids. The germline V gene has CDR1 SGHRS and CDR2 YFSETQ. CDR3 sequence (DNA): TGCGCCAGCAGCGCACCGGGGCACACTGAAGCTTTCTTT. Translation: CASSAPGHTEAFF.

This clonotype was detected only a few times. The V call is TRBV12-3 or TRBV12-4, the J call TRBJ2-7, with D perhaps being TRBD1 or TRBD2 (5 bases each). The CDR3 has 14 amino acids. Trimming left V 1 base short and J 0 bases short, with 7 bases between. The CDR3 coding sequence is TGTGCCAGCAGTTTAGGGGACCACTCCTACGAGCAGTACTTC. Amino acids: CASSLGDHSYEQYF.

This clonotype has at least ten counts. The chain joins TRBV15 to TRBJ2-1; 13 nucleotides agree with TRBD2. Germline V gene sequence: CDR1 LNHNV, CDR2 YYDKDF (reference sequence). V dropped 5 bases and J dropped 0; count of bases not matched to a gene: 1. The CDR3 spans 16 residues. The CDR3 loop reads CATSRTSGSSYNEQFF. The CDR3 bases are TGTGCCACCAGCCGGACTAGCGGGAGCTCCTACAATGAGCAGTTCTTC.

The table lists this clonotype with a few counts. This chain uses TRBV12-3 or TRBV12-4 with TRBJ2-1; a possible D gene is TRBD1 (5 bases). Trimming pared 3 bases from V and 4 bases from J, leaving 13 bases between. The CDR3 is 15 amino acids. The CDR3 region is CASSLRQGRYNEQFF. For the CDR3, the DNA is TGTGCCAGCAGTTTGAGGCAGGGCAGGTACAATGAGCAGTTCTTC.

The chain uses TRBV3-1 and TRBJ1-2; 7 bases are a match to TRBD1. Unmatched junction bases numbered 11, after V lost 1 base and J lost 3 bases. The CDR3 loop spans 17 amino acids. The germline CDR1 and CDR2 sequences are LGHDT and YNNKEL (reference sequence). CDR3 sequence reads: CASSQVGGQSSDYGYTF. The CDR3, as DNA: TGTGCCAGCAGCCAAGTCGGGGGACAGTCCTCCGACTATGGCTACACCTTC. The full variable domain, completed using reference TRBV3-1 and TRBJ1-2, is DTAVSQTPKYLVTQMGNDKSIKCEQNLGHDTMYWYKQDSKKFLKIMFSYNNKELIINETVPNRFSPKSPDKAHLNLHINSLELGDSAVYFCASSQVGGQSSDYGYTFGSGTRLTVV.

This rearrangement joins TRBV5-1 to TRBJ1-5; no definite D call. V lost 7 bases to trimming and J lost 2 bases, with 10 bases between them. This CDR3 has 13 residues. The germline V gene has CDR1 SGHRS and CDR2 YFSETQ. CDR3 DNA: TGCGCCAGCTCCCGGCTGGGCAATCAGCCCCAGCATTTT. This codes for CASSRLGNQPQHF.

This clonotype has just a few counts. This chain uses TRBV28 with TRBJ2-7, with D perhaps TRBD2 (5 bases). V dropped 3 bases and J dropped 1 base, with 13 bases sitting between them. The germline CDR1 and CDR2 sequences are MDHEN and SYDVKM. The CDR3 is 15 amino acids. CDR3 in amino acids: CASSFDYRSSYEQYF. CDR3 in DNA: TGTGCCAGCAGTTTCGACTACCGATCTTCCTACGAGCAGTACTTC.

The table lists this clonotype with a few counts. This chain connects TRBV29-1 to TRBJ1-2; a weak D match, TRBD1 (6 bases). The CDR3 runs to 15 residues. Deletions cut 7 bases from V and 5 bases from J, with 23 bases between. Germline V CDR1 and CDR2: SQVTM, ANQGSEA. CDR3 sequence: CSGGPMGGVFYGYTF. CDR3 bases: TGCAGCGGGGGACCTATGGGGGGCGTGTTTTATGGCTACACCTTC.

This clonotype was recorded many times. J is TRBJ1-5 and V is TRBV29-1; no reliable D call. Germline V lookup: CDR1 SQVTM, CDR2 ANQGSEA. This CDR3 is built from 12 residues. Trimming stripped 7 bases from V and 3 bases from J, with 10 bases between. CDR3 region: CSAGSTNQPQHF. Written as DNA, the CDR3 is TGCAGCGCCGGGTCTACCAATCAGCCCCAGCATTTT.

V gene TRBV9 combines with J gene TRBJ2-5; D is uncertain. V was shortened by 2 bases and J by 0 bases, with 8 bases between the two germline ends. The CDR3 length is 14 residues. CDR1 is SGDLS and CDR2 is YYNGEE in the germline V gene. In DNA form, the CDR3 reads TGTGCCAGCAGCGTTAATCCCTACCAAGAGACCCAGTACTTC. Protein: CASSVNPYQETQYF.

This clonotype was counted between two and nine times. The chain employs TRBV6-2 or TRBV6-3 and TRBJ1-2, with 7 bases that match TRBD1. J lost 7 bases, V lost 6 bases, and 8 bases had no gene match. In germline, CDR1 is MNHEY, CDR2 SVGEGT. The CDR3 runs to 13 residues. The CDR3 nucleotides read TGTGCCAGCAGCGTCGGGACAGTCGGTGGCTACACCTTC. This gives the protein CASSVGTVGGYTF.

This clonotype occurred a few times. V gene TRBV4-2 combines with J gene TRBJ2-2; D is uncertain. V was pared by 1 base and J by 1 base, with 10 bases between. Germline CDR1 reads LGHNA; CDR2 reads YNFKEQ. The CDR3 has 16 residues. The CDR3 nucleotides are TGTGCCAGCAGCCAAGTCCTAGGGCGGAACACCGGGGAGCTGTTTTTT. Its protein is CASSQVLGRNTGELFF.

This clonotype was seen many times. The rearrangement uses TRBV12-3 or TRBV12-4 and TRBJ1-5; unclear D gene. V was clipped by 3 bases and J by 6 bases, with 6 bases between them. The CDR3 length is 12 residues. DNA of the CDR3: TGTGCCAGCAGTTTGTATGGTCAGCCCCAGCATTTT. It encodes CASSLYGQPQHF.

This clonotype was recorded many times. The chain couples TRBV12-3 or TRBV12-4 to TRBJ1-1; D gene unclear. The CDR3 is 13 amino acids. Trimming removed 4 bases from V and 0 bases from J, with 6 bases in between. DNA for the CDR3: TGTGCCAGCAGTTCAGAGTTGAACACTGAAGCTTTCTTT. Translating gives CASSSELNTEAFF.

This clonotype was detected a few times. The rearrangement links TRBV20-1 to TRBJ2-5; tentatively, D is TRBD2 (5 bases). V gave up 5 bases and J gave up 4 bases, with 17 bases separating them. CDR3 length equals 14 residues. Germline-derived CDR1 and CDR2 are DFQATT and SNEGSKA (reference sequence). Here the CDR3 reads CSAPGPLRGETQYF. The CDR3 DNA reads as TGCAGTGCTCCCGGACCCCTCCGGGGAGAGACCCAGTACTTC.

This clonotype was counted ten times or more. The chain links TRBV7-9 to TRBJ2-1; D perhaps matches TRBD2 (5 bases). Looked up from germline, CDR1 is SEHNR and CDR2 is FQNEAQ (reference sequence). This CDR3 has 12 amino acids. With 3 bases removed from V and 8 bases from J, the gap between germline ends came to 8 bases. In DNA form, the CDR3 reads TGTGCCAGCAGCTTTGGGCGGGATGAGCAGTTCTTC. Translating gives CASSFGRDEQFF. Using reference TRBV7-9 and TRBJ2-1 for the parts outside the CDR3, the full variable domain is DTGVSQNPRHKITKRGQNVTFRCDPISEHNRLYWYRQTLGQGPEFLTYFQNEAQLEKSRLLSDRFSAERPKGSFSTLEIQRTEQGDSAMYLCASSFGRDEQFFGPGTRLTVL.

This clonotype has ten or more counts. This sequence joins TRBV18 and TRBJ2-7, with TRBD1 identical over 9 bases. J lost 5 bases, V lost 1 base, and 12 bases had no gene match. Per the germline V gene, CDR1 is KGHSH and CDR2 is LQKENI. The CDR3 totals 17 residues. The CDR3 is CASSPQISGQGTHEQYF. The CDR3 coding sequence is TGTGCCAGCTCACCACAAATTTCCGGACAGGGGACCCACGAGCAGTACTTC.

V usage is TRBV5-1 and J usage is TRBJ2-3; perhaps TRBD1 as D (5 bases). Germline CDR1 SGHRS, CDR2 YFSETQ. CDR3 length equals 15 residues. With 4 bases removed from V and 0 bases from J, the gap between germline ends came to 12 bases. The chain's CDR3 is CASSLRVPSTDTQYF. DNA of the CDR3: TGCGCCAGCAGCCTCAGGGTCCCTAGCACAGATACGCAGTATTTT.

This clonotype appeared a few times. The chain couples TRBV5-1 to TRBJ2-7, with D possibly being TRBD1 (5 bases). V shed 6 bases and J shed 1 base, with 14 bases lying between them. The CDR3 is 14 residues long. The V gene's germline CDR1 is SGHRS and CDR2 YFSETQ. CDR3: CASNEAGRSYEQYF. CDR3 sequence (DNA): TGCGCCAGCAACGAAGCAGGGCGTTCCTACGAGCAGTACTTC.

This clonotype has at least ten counts. The rearrangement joins TRBV20-1 to TRBJ1-6; maybe TRBD1 (5 bases). V was trimmed by 1 base and J by 6 bases, leaving 13 bases between them. The germline CDR1 and CDR2 sequences are DFQATT and SNEGSKA (reference sequence). The CDR3 spans 15 residues. CDR3 DNA: TGCAGTGCTAGAGGCCGTGGGGGTGCTAATTCACCCCTCCACTTT. This codes for CSARGRGGANSPLHF.

This clonotype was detected many times. The V gene is TRBV29-1, the J gene TRBJ1-3; D unclear. V was cut by 4 bases and J by 0 bases, with 7 bases left in between. The CDR3 length is 13 residues. Per the germline V gene, CDR1 is SQVTM and CDR2 is ANQGSEA. DNA of the CDR3: TGCAGCGTTGCTTGGGACTCTGGAAACACCATATATTTT. Its translation is CSVAWDSGNTIYF.

In this sample, this clonotype turned up many times. The chain is built from TRBV20-1 and TRBJ2-3, with D uncertain. Trimming shortened V by 0 bases and J by 0 bases, and 10 bases separated the two germline ends. Germline V gene lookup returns CDR1 DFQATT and CDR2 SNEGSKA (reference sequence). The CDR3 length is 15 residues. CDR3 residues: CSARDRFGSTDTQYF. The DNA for the CDR3 is TGCAGTGCTAGAGATCGTTTCGGGAGCACAGATACGCAGTATTTT.

As to this clonotype: Here the CDR3 omits its conserved ending phenylalanine or tryptophan, so a read error is the likely source. The CDR3 reads CASIPTRWGRFRTEAFY. Here the CDR3 DNA reads TGTGCCAGCATTCCCACCCGATGGGGCCGCTTTCGCACTGAAGCTTTCTAT. The chain carries TRBV28 and TRBJ1-1, with a weak D call TRBD1 (5 bases). CDR3 length: 17 amino acids. From germline, CDR1 is MDHEN and CDR2 SYDVKM. The V end lost 7 bases, the J end lost 4 bases, and 25 bases lay between the germline ends.

This clonotype was counted at least ten times. This chain connects TRBV20-1 to TRBJ2-7; tentative D call: TRBD2 (5 bases). Trimming took off 1 base at V and 4 bases at J, with 8 bases between the two ends. Germline V CDR1 and CDR2: DFQATT, SNEGSKA (reference sequence). CDR3 length: 12 amino acids. CDR3 nucleotides: TGCAGTGCTAGAGTCGGGATTTACGAGCAGTACTTC. Its protein product is CSARVGIYEQYF.